The clone carrying this TCR beta chain was counted a few times. Antigen unknown. Every participating donor gave one draw, a heparinised blood sample averaging roughly 0.12 L. This sample is part of a study of beta chain features in type 1 diabetes. About the research overall: Examination spanned about 99 million sorted cells from all samples. Whole-study findings and limits: Across all four CD4+ subsets, people with type 1 diabetes showed modestly shorter TCRB CDR3s. VDJ junctions from type 1 diabetes patients carried fewer insertions and larger deletions.

Expressed TCRB transcripts were sequenced because the isolated RNA had all been reverse transcribed beforehand. The assay was immunoSEQ multiplex PCR, and TCRdb's table has in-frame clones only and misses some. This table holds hundreds of thousands of clones, roughly 13% found once. This CDR3 contains 16 residues. V lost 1 base and J lost 12, with 19 bases in between. Germline lookup yields CDR1 SEHNR and CDR2 FQNEAQ (reference sequence). The chain is built from TRBV7-9 and TRBJ1-6; D gene uncertain. The sequencing input was naive CD4+ T cells from blood. The clonotype originates from a man between 18 and 35 years old with type 1 diabetes. DNA of the CDR3: TGTGCCAGCAGCTTAGTTTCAAACAGCCCCTTGGAACCCCTCCACTTT. The encoded protein is CASSLVSNSPLEPLHF.